What follows are 2 T cell receptor beta chains derived from one specimen sequenced in a study of T cells after yellow fever vaccination (dated by TCRdb to about 2019). Library method: 5' RACE. TCRdb names Illumina NovaSeq 6000 as the instrument used. TCRdb cleaned the public reads at Q25 with fastp, built clones with MiXCR and kept in-frame beta chains. Rows matching on CDR3 protein sequence are summarized as one entry with the most common DNA and genes. The sample table records 300,000 to 350,000 distinct CDR3 sequences; roughly 4% of these occur just once. Jointly, the top ten make up 24% of the sample. The treatment or condition tag for this specimen amounts to: live attenuated yellow fever vaccine strain. The starting material was PBMCs, obtained 5 days after the yellow fever booster vaccination. These TCRs come from a man younger than 30 who received the YFV17D yellow fever vaccine.

This clonotype was observed at least ten times. This chain connects TRBV5-1 to TRBJ2-3; tentative D call: TRBD1 (6 bases). The CDR3 contains 14 residues. The ends were cut back, 4 bases at V and 4 bases at J, with 13 bases in the middle. Germline lookup yields CDR1 SGHRS and CDR2 YFSETQ. In DNA, the CDR3 is TGCGCCAGCAGCCTGGGGGACACCTCAGATACGCAGTATTTT. As protein: CASSLGDTSDTQYF.

This clonotype turned up a few times. The V call is TRBV5-4, the J call TRBJ2-3; TRBD2 aligns across 9 bases. V shed 4 bases, J shed 5 bases, and the junction held 11 bases outside the gene matches. This CDR3 is built from 16 residues. Germline-derived CDR1 and CDR2 are SGHNT and YYREEE (reference sequence). The CDR3 is CASSALWRGGGDTQYF. CDR3 bases: TGTGCCAGCAGCGCCTTATGGCGGGGGGGCGGAGATACGCAGTATTTT.